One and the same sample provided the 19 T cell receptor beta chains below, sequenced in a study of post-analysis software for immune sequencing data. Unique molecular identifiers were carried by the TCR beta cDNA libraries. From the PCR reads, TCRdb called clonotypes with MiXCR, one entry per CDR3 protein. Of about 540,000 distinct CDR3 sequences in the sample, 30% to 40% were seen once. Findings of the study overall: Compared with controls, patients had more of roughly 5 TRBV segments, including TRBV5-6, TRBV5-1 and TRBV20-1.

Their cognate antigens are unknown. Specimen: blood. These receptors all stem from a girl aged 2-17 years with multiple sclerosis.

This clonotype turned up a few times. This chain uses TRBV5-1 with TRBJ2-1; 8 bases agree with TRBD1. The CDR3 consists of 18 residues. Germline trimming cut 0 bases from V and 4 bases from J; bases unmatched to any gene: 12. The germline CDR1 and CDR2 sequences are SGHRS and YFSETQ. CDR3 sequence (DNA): TGCGCCAGCAGCTTGGGGTTCGTGACAGGGGAGTATTACAATGAGCAGTTCTTC. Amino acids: CASSLGFVTGEYYNEQFF.

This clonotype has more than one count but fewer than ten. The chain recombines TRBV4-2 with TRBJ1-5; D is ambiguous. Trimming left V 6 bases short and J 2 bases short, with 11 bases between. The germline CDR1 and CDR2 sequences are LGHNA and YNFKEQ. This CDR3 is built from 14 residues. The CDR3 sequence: CASRFIGRNQPQHF. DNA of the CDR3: TGTGCCAGCAGATTTATCGGCCGCAATCAGCCCCAGCATTTT.

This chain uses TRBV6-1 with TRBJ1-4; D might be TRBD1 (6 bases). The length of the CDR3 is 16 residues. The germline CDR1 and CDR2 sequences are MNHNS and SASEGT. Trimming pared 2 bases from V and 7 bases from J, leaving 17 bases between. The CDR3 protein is CASSECRGGTGEKLFF. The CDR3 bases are TGTGCCAGCAGTGAATGCAGGGGAGGAACGGGTGAAAAACTGTTTTTT.

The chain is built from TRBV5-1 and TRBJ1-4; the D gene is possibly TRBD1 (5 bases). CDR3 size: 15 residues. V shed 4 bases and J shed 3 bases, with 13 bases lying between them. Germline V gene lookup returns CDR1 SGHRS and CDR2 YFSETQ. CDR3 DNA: TGCGCCAGCAGCCCGGCCAGGGTCTCTAATGAAAAACTGTTTTTT. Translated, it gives CASSPARVSNEKLFF.

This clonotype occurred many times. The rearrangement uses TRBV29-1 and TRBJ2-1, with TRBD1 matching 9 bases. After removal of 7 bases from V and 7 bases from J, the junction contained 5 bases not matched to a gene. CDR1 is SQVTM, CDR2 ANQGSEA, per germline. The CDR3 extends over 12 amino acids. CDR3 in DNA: TGCAGCGGGCGGACAGGGGTAAATGAGCAGTTCTTC. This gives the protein CSGRTGVNEQFF.

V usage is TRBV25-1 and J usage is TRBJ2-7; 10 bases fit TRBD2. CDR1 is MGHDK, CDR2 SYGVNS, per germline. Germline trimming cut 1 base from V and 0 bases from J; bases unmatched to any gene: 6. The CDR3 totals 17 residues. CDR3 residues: CASSESAGGVSSYEQYF. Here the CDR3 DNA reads TGTGCCAGCAGTGAATCAGCGGGGGGGGTCAGCTCCTACGAGCAGTACTTC.

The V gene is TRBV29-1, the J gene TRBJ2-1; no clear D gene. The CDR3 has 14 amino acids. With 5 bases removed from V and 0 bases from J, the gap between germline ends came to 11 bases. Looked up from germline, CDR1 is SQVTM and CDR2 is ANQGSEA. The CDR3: CSVKRTSSYNEQFF. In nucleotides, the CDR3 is TGCAGCGTTAAACGGACGAGCTCCTACAATGAGCAGTTCTTC.

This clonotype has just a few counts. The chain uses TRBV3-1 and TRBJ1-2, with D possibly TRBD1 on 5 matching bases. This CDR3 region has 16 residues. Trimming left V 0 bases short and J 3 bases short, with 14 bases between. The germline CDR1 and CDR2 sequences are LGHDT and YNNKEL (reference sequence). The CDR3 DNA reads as TGTGCCAGCAGCCAAGATCGGGGGAGGATGGACTATGGCTACACCTTC. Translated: CASSQDRGRMDYGYTF.

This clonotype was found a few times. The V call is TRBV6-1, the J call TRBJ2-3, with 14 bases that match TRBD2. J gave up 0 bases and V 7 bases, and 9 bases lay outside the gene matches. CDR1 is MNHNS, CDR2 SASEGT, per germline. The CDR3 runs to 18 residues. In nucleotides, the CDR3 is TGTGCCAGCATCCCGGGACTAGCGGGGGAGAGTAGCACAGATACGCAGTATTTT. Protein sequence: CASIPGLAGESSTDTQYF.

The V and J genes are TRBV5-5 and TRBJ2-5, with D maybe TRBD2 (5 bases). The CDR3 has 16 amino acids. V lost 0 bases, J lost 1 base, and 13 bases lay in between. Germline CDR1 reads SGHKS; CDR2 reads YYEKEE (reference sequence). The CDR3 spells CASSLALDRGQETQYF. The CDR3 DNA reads TGTGCCAGCAGCTTGGCCTTGGACCGGGGCCAAGAGACCCAGTACTTC.

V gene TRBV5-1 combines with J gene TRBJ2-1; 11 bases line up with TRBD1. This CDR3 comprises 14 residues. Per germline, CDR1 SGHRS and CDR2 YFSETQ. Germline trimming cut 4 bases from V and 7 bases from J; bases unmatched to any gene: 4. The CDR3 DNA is TGCGCCAGCAGCCCAGGACAGGGGGCAAATGAGCAGTTCTTC. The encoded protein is CASSPGQGANEQFF.

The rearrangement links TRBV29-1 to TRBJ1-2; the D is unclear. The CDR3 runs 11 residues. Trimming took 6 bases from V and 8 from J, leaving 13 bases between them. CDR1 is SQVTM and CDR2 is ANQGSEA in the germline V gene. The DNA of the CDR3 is TGCAGCGTCGGACCGGAAGTAGGCTACACCTTC. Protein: CSVGPEVGYTF.

The CDR3 DNA reads TGTGCCAGCAGTTATGTGGGGGGCACAGATACGCAGTATTTT. Amino acid sequence: CASSYVGGTDTQYF. This chain links TRBV7-8 with TRBJ2-3, with D perhaps matching TRBD1 or TRBD2 (5 bases each). The CDR3 is made up of 14 amino acids. With 6 bases removed from V and 1 base from J, the gap between germline ends came to 11 bases. Germline V CDR1 and CDR2: SGHVS, FQNEAQ.

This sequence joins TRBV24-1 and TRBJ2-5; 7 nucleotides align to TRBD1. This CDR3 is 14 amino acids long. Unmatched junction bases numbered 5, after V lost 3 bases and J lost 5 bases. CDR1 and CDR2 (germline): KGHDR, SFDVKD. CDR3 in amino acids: CATSDPQGSETQYF. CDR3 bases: TGTGCCACCAGTGATCCACAGGGGTCGGAGACCCAGTACTTC.

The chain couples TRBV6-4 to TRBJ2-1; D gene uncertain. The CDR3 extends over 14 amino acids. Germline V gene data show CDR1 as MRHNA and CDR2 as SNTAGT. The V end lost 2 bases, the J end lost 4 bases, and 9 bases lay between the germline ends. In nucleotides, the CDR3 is TGTGCCAGCAGTGACAAGGTGACTTACAATGAGCAGTTCTTC. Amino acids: CASSDKVTYNEQFF.

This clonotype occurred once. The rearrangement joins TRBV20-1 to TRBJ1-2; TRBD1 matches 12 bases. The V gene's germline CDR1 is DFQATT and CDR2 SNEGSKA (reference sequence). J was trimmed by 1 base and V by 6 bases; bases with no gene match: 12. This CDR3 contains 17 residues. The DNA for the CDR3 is TGCAGTGCCAGGAGCCGGGACAGGGGGCGCAGTAACTATGGCTACACCTTC. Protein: CSARSRDRGRSNYGYTF.

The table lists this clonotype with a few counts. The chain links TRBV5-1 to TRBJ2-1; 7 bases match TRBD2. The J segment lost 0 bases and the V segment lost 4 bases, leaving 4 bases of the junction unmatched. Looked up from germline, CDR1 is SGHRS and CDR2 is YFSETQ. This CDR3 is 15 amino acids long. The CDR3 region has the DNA TGCGCCAGCAGCAGGACTAGGGGCTCCTACAATGAGCAGTTCTTC. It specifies CASSRTRGSYNEQFF.

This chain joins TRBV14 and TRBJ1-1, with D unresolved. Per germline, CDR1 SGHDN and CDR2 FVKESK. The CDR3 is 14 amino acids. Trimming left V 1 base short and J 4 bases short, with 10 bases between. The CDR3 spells CASSQAGRSTEAFF. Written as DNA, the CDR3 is TGTGCCAGCAGCCAAGCGGGCCGTAGCACTGAAGCTTTCTTT.

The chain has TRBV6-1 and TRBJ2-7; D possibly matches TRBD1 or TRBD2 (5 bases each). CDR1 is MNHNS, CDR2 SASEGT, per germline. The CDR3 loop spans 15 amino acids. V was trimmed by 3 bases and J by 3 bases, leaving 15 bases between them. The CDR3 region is CASSDSRDGIYEQYF. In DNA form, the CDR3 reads TGTGCCAGCAGTGACTCCCGGGACGGGATCTACGAGCAGTACTTC.